The 8 T cell receptor beta chains below all came from one sample that was sequenced in a study of cytomegalovirus exposure and HLA in healthy donors. PCR amplification relied on 60 Vbeta primers (plus 13 Jbeta primers). TCRdb keeps only in-frame clones here, not all; method: immunoSEQ multiplex PCR. The sample has more than 130,000 clones; 60% to 85% are singletons. Specimen: PBMCs. These receptors were taken from a male donor in good health and CMV-seronegative.

The V gene is TRBV27, the J gene TRBJ2-5; TRBD2 is a possible D gene (5 bases). The ends were cut back, 4 bases at V and 2 bases at J, with 11 bases in the middle. Per germline, CDR1 MNHEY and CDR2 SMNVEV (reference sequence). This CDR3 region has 14 residues. The CDR3 DNA reads TGTGCCAGCAGTTCAAACTGGGAGCAAGAGACCCAGTACTTC. It is translated as CASSSNWEQETQYF.

The rearrangement joins TRBV19 to TRBJ1-1; the D is unclear. Germline CDR1 and CDR2: LNHDA and SQIVND (reference sequence). Trimming took 5 bases from V and 2 from J, leaving 9 bases between them. This CDR3 is 13 amino acids long. The chain's CDR3 is CASSFISNTEAFF. The CDR3 nucleotides read TGTGCCAGTAGTTTTATCAGTAACACTGAAGCTTTCTTT.

The chain links TRBV7-8 to TRBJ1-2, with 8 nucleotides matching TRBD1. V shed 1 base and J 8 bases; nucleotides not matched to a gene: 18. Germline CDR1 and CDR2: SGHVS and FQNEAQ. CDR3 length: 18 residues. CDR3 in amino acids: CASSLGWGTGSYFPGYTF. The CDR3 nucleotides read TGTGCCAGCAGCTTAGGATGGGGGACAGGTTCTTACTTCCCGGGCTACACCTTC.

To note about this clone: Compared with germline, one end of the junction differs, possibly owing to a read error. The chain joins TRBV6-1 to TRBJ2-7, with 11 positions matching TRBD2. The CDR3 is 15 residues long. Per the germline V gene, CDR1 is MNHNS and CDR2 is SASEGT. The CDR3 sequence: CPSSVTSGRTYEQYF. CDR3 bases: TGTCCCAGCAGCGTCACTAGCGGGAGAACCTACGAGCAGTACTTC.

The J gene is TRBJ1-2, the V gene TRBV30, with a possible D match to TRBD1 (6 bases). V was clipped by 2 bases and J by 8 bases, with 15 bases between them. The germline V gene encodes CDR1 GTSNPN and CDR2 SVGIG (reference sequence). The CDR3 sequence is 13 residues long. This CDR3 is CAWSSDSDGGYTF. CDR3 bases: TGTGCCTGGAGTTCGGACAGCGACGGAGGCTACACCTTC.

The chain joins TRBV19 to TRBJ2-7; tentative D call: TRBD1 (6 bases). This CDR3 is 16 amino acids long. Germline CDR1 LNHDA, CDR2 SQIVND (reference sequence). V shed 3 bases and J shed 2 bases, with 17 bases lying between them. CDR3 residues: CASSIEGQRPTYEQYF. As DNA, the CDR3 is TGTGCCAGTAGTATCGAAGGACAGAGGCCGACCTACGAGCAGTACTTC.

This clone has just one count. The chain couples TRBV7-9 to TRBJ1-2, with D perhaps matching TRBD1 (6 bases). The CDR3 contains 16 residues. V lost 5 bases and J lost 1, with 17 bases in between. CDR1 is SEHNR, CDR2 FQNEAQ, per germline (reference sequence). CDR3 DNA: TGTGCCAGCAGCCCAACAGGGTTGTGGGGTAACTATGGCTACACCTTC. The encoded protein is CASSPTGLWGNYGYTF.

This chain connects TRBV30 to TRBJ1-6; tentative D call: TRBD1 (5 bases). V shed 0 bases and J shed 0 bases, with 9 bases lying between them. CDR3 length: 16 amino acids. Germline CDR1 reads GTSNPN; CDR2 reads SVGIG (reference sequence). The CDR3 loop reads CAWSVRQSSYNSPLHF. CDR3 nucleotides: TGTGCCTGGAGTGTACGACAGAGCTCCTATAATTCACCCCTCCACTTT.